The 21 T cell receptor beta chains reported below all come from one sample, sequenced in a study of CD8+CD57+ T cells in acquired aplastic anemia. The patients chosen for sequencing had shown expansion of CD8+CD57+ cells (detected by flow cytometry). Both TCR beta VDJ combination and CDR3 sequence profiling were carried out. Genomic DNA was the template for this profiling. Each CDR3 protein is one row after TCRdb ran MiXCR on the reads. The sample has approximately 300,000 distinct CDR3 sequences; about three fifths are singletons. Sequencing input: sorted CD4+, CD8+, or CD8+CD57+ T cells (not recorded which) from PBMCs. The receptors stem from a human donor with aplastic anemia.

The chain is built from TRBV5-6 and TRBJ1-3; 8 bases map to TRBD1. The CDR3 has 14 residues. The germline V gene has CDR1 SGHDT and CDR2 YYEEEE. Trimming removed 2 bases from V and 11 bases from J; junction bases left unmatched: 9. For the CDR3, the DNA is TGTGCCAGCAGCTTAATAGGACAGGGAGACGCCATATATTTT. Protein: CASSLIGQGDAIYF. Drawing the rest from reference TRBV5-6 and TRBJ1-3, the complete variable domain is DAGVTQSPTHLIKTRGQQVTLRCSPKSGHDTVSWYQQALGQGPQFIFQYYEEEERQRGNFPDRFSGHQFPNYSSELNVNALLLGDSALYLCASSLIGQGDAIYFGEGSWLTVV.

The chain employs TRBV20-1 and TRBJ2-7; TRBD1 matches 10 bases. Per germline, CDR1 DFQATT and CDR2 SNEGSKA (reference sequence). The CDR3 length is 16 residues. The ends lost 3 bases at V and 1 base at J; junction bases unmatched: 9. The CDR3 nucleotides read TGCAGTGCTAGTAGTTGTCGGACAGGGGGGTCCTACGAGCAGTACTTC. It specifies CSASSCRTGGSYEQYF.

The rearrangement links TRBV20-1 to TRBJ2-5, with 9 bases that match TRBD1. V trimming: 7 bases; J trimming: 5 bases; junction bases outside the gene matches: 8. Germline CDR1 and CDR2: DFQATT and SNEGSKA (reference sequence). The length of the CDR3 is 13 residues. The CDR3 spells CSGSQGAFETQYF. The CDR3 nucleotides are TGCAGTGGGTCACAGGGGGCGTTTGAGACCCAGTACTTC.

The rearrangement uses TRBV5-1 and TRBJ2-7; 14 bases line up with TRBD2. Trimming took 4 bases from V and 3 from J; bases not matched to a gene: 6. The CDR3 covers 16 residues. The V gene's germline CDR1 is SGHRS and CDR2 YFSETQ. DNA for the CDR3: TGCGCCAGCAGCGGCGGACTAGCGGGAGGACACTACGAGCAGTACTTC. Residues: CASSGGLAGGHYEQYF. The complete variable domain, with remaining parts taken from reference TRBV5-1 and TRBJ2-7, reads KAGVTQTPRYLIKTRGQQVTLSCSPISGHRSVSWYQQTPGQGLQFLFEYFSETQRNKGNFPGRFSGRQFSNSRSEMNVSTLELGDSALYLCASSGGLAGGHYEQYFGPGTRLTVT.

This clonotype has ten or more counts. The chain is built from TRBV6-1 and TRBJ2-3; D is unclear. V lost 4 bases, J lost 0 bases, and 14 bases lay in between. The CDR3 extends over 16 amino acids. Per the germline V gene, CDR1 is MNHNS and CDR2 is SASEGT. The CDR3 spells CASSALQTPSTDTQYF. The CDR3 DNA reads TGTGCCAGCAGTGCGTTACAGACACCAAGCACAGATACGCAGTATTTT.

This clonotype was counted many times. The V and J genes are TRBV5-8 and TRBJ2-3, with D possibly being TRBD1 or TRBD2 (6 bases each). The V gene lost 1 base and the J gene lost 5 bases, with 23 bases spanning the gap. Per the germline V gene, CDR1 is SGHTS and CDR2 is YDEGEE. There are 18 residues in the CDR3. The CDR3 sequence: CASSLIGSGGGGRDTQYF. The CDR3 bases are TGTGCCAGCAGCTTGATAGGCTCCGGCGGAGGGGGTAGAGATACGCAGTATTTT.

This chain uses TRBV7-9 with TRBJ2-5; D possibly uses TRBD1 or TRBD2 (5 bases each). Germline V lookup: CDR1 SEHNR, CDR2 FQNEAQ (reference sequence). The CDR3 sequence is 15 residues long. Trimming shortened V by 5 bases and J by 3 bases, and 16 bases separated the two germline ends. The CDR3 region is CASSRPGRKEETQYF. The CDR3 bases are TGTGCCAGCAGCCGGCCGGGACGCAAGGAAGAGACCCAGTACTTC.

A few counts support this clonotype. The chain is built from TRBV20-1 and TRBJ2-2; TRBD2 agrees at 7 bases. V lost 0 bases and J lost 2; bases outside the gene matches: 3. CDR3 size: 15 residues. Germline V gene sequence: CDR1 DFQATT, CDR2 SNEGSKA (reference sequence). The CDR3 DNA reads as TGCAGTGCTAGAGATCTAGCGGTAAACACCGGGGAGCTGTTTTTT. Residues: CSARDLAVNTGELFF.

The rearrangement links TRBV5-1 to TRBJ2-5; D is tentatively TRBD1 or TRBD2 (5 bases each). CDR3 length: 15 amino acids. V was pared by 4 bases and J by 5 bases, with 18 bases between. Germline assignment: CDR1 SGHRS and CDR2 YFSETQ. The CDR3 DNA sequence: TGCGCCAGCAGCCCGGTGCAGGGAGCAGGGGAGACCCAGTACTTC. Encoded protein: CASSPVQGAGETQYF.

This chain connects TRBV7-3 to TRBJ2-1; D call uncertain. V lost 1 base and J 5 bases, leaving 6 bases between the germline ends. The CDR3 runs 13 residues. Germline CDR1 SGHTA, CDR2 FQGTGA. The CDR3 bases are TGTGCCAGCAGCTTAATGGGCGACAATGAGCAGTTCTTC. Its protein product is CASSLMGDNEQFF.

The chain couples TRBV9 to TRBJ1-6; D is possibly TRBD1 (6 bases). From germline, CDR1 is SGDLS and CDR2 YYNGEE. V was pared by 6 bases and J by 9 bases, with 43 bases between. The CDR3 sequence is 23 residues long. The CDR3 nucleotides are TGTGCCAGCACCCCCTCGGAGTTTCCCTACGAGGGGGTGCTGGCACAGCGTAGTTCACCCCTCCACTTT. This codes for CASTPSEFPYEGVLAQRSSPLHF.

The rearrangement joins TRBV12-3 or TRBV12-4 to TRBJ1-5; D unclear. Deletions cut 4 bases from V and 6 bases from J, with 16 bases between. The CDR3 has 15 residues. CDR3 region: CASSSNGVVGQPQHF. Written as DNA, the CDR3 is TGTGCCAGCAGTTCGAACGGGGTAGTGGGTCAGCCCCAGCATTTT.

The rearrangement uses TRBV12-3 or TRBV12-4 and TRBJ1-1; TRBD1 matches at 8 bases. The trim removed 6 bases at V and 11 bases at J, leaving 2 bases unmatched. The CDR3 is 10 amino acids. Written as DNA, the CDR3 is TGTGCCAGCAGGACAGGGGAGGCTTTCTTT. Translating it yields CASRTGEAFF.

The rearrangement joins TRBV7-2 to TRBJ2-7, with 11 bases identical to TRBD2. Looked up from germline, CDR1 is SGHTA and CDR2 is FQGNSA. This CDR3 has 15 residues. V was clipped by 6 bases and J by 4 bases; unmatched bases: 8. The DNA for the CDR3 is TGTGCCAGCAGTTCGACTAGCGGGGCGAGGTACGAGCAGTACTTC. This sequence encodes CASSSTSGARYEQYF.

This clonotype was found a few times. The chain combines TRBV7-9 with TRBJ2-5, with 9 bases identical to TRBD1. CDR1 SEHNR and CDR2 FQNEAQ come from the germline V gene (reference sequence). CDR3 length: 15 amino acids. V dropped 3 bases and J dropped 2; count of bases not matched to a gene: 4. The CDR3 is CASSFHDRGQETQYF. In nucleotides, the CDR3 is TGTGCCAGCAGCTTCCACGACAGGGGGCAAGAGACCCAGTACTTC. The full variable domain, in which reference TRBV7-9 and TRBJ2-5 provide the parts outside the CDR3, is DTGVSQNPRHKITKRGQNVTFRCDPISEHNRLYWYRQTLGQGPEFLTYFQNEAQLEKSRLLSDRFSAERPKGSFSTLEIQRTEQGDSAMYLCASSFHDRGQETQYFGPGTRLLVL.

This clonotype was observed a single time. With a much larger clone just one base away, this may be a read error. The chain carries TRBV4-2 and TRBJ1-1; D is unclear. Per germline, CDR1 LGHNA and CDR2 YNFKEQ. Trimming stripped 4 bases from V and 0 bases from J, with 12 bases between. This CDR3 is 15 amino acids long. CDR3 in DNA: TGTGCCAGCAGCCTACGGGTCTTCGTGAACACTGAAGCTTTCTTT. Protein: CASSLRVFVNTEAFF.

This clonotype was found many times. This sequence joins TRBV25-1 and TRBJ2-1; 14 nucleotides align to TRBD2. Germline V CDR1 and CDR2: MGHDK, SYGVNS. This CDR3 has 18 residues. V lost 6 bases and J lost 1; bases outside the gene matches: 8. CDR3 residues: CASSPGLAGELSYNEQFF. CDR3 DNA sequence: TGTGCCAGCAGCCCGGGACTAGCGGGAGAATTGTCCTACAATGAGCAGTTCTTC.

The chain uses TRBV7-9 and TRBJ1-2; 7 bases align to TRBD1. V shed 5 bases, J shed 7 bases, and the junction held 10 bases outside the gene matches. The CDR3 covers 14 residues. CDR1 is SEHNR, CDR2 FQNEAQ, per germline (reference sequence). The CDR3 loop reads CASSLGQALGGYTF. CDR3 nucleotide sequence: TGTGCCAGCAGCCTCGGACAGGCCCTAGGTGGCTACACCTTC.

The chain carries TRBV6-1 and TRBJ2-7, with 8 positions matching TRBD2. Trimming cost V 6 bases and J 3 bases; bases outside gene matches: 10. CDR1 is MNHNS, CDR2 SASEGT, per germline. The CDR3 runs 15 residues. The CDR3 DNA sequence: TGTGCCAGCAGCTCTGAAACTAGCGGTCGCTACGAGCAGTACTTC. Protein product: CASSSETSGRYEQYF.

The rearrangement joins TRBV24-1 to TRBJ1-2; possible D gene TRBD1, 5 bases. Germline V gene lookup returns CDR1 KGHDR and CDR2 SFDVKD. The length of the CDR3 is 14 residues. Trimming pared 3 bases from V and 0 bases from J, leaving 7 bases between. CDR3 in DNA: TGTGCCACCAGTGATAAGACAGCTAACTATGGCTACACCTTC. This codes for CATSDKTANYGYTF.

The chain employs TRBV15 and TRBJ2-2; 8 bases agree with TRBD2. The trim removed 3 bases at V and 7 bases at J, leaving 10 bases unmatched. CDR1 and CDR2 (germline): LNHNV, YYDKDF (reference sequence). The CDR3 runs to 16 residues. As DNA, the CDR3 is TGTGCCACCAGCAGGGATCGAGCGGGGGCTTTCGGGGAGCTGTTTTTT. Protein: CATSRDRAGAFGELFF.